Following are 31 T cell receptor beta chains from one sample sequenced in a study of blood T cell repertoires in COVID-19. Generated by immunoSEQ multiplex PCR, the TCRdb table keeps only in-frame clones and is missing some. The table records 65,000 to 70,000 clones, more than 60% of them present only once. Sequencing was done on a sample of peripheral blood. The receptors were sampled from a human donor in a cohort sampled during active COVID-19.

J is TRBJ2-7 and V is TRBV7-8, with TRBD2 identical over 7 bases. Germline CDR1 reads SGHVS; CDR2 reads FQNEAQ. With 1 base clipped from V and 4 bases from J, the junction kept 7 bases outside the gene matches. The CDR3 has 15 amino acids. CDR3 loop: CASSLDRERGYEQYF. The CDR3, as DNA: TGTGCCAGCAGCTTAGACCGGGAGCGGGGTTACGAGCAGTACTTC.

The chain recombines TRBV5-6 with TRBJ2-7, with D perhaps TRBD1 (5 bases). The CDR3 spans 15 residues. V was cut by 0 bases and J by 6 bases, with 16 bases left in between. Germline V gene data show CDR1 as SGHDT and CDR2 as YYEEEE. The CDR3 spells CASSLGVVQGSEQYF. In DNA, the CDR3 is TGTGCCAGCAGCTTGGGGGTGGTGCAGGGCAGCGAGCAGTACTTC.

Written as DNA, the CDR3 is TGTGCCAGCAGTTTAGGCCCCTACAGGAGAACTGAAGCTTTCTTT. This sequence encodes CASSLGPYRRTEAFF. V usage is TRBV27 and J usage is TRBJ1-1; a weak D match, TRBD1 (5 bases). The CDR3 length is 15 residues. V lost 2 bases to trimming and J lost 5 bases, with 15 bases between them. Germline assignment: CDR1 MNHEY and CDR2 SMNVEV (reference sequence).

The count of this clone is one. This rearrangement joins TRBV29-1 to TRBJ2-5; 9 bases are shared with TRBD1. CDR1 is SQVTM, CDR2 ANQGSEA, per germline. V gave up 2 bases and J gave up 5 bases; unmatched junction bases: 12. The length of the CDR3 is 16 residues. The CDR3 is CSVESRDRVPGETQYF. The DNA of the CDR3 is TGCAGCGTTGAATCCCGGGACAGGGTCCCTGGGGAGACCCAGTACTTC.

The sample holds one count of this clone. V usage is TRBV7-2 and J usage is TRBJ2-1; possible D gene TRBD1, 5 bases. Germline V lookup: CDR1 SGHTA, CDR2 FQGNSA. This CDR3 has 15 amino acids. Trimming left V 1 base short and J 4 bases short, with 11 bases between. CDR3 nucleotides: TGTGCCAGCAGCTTAGGAAGTCAGGGATACAATGAGCAGTTCTTC. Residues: CASSLGSQGYNEQFF.

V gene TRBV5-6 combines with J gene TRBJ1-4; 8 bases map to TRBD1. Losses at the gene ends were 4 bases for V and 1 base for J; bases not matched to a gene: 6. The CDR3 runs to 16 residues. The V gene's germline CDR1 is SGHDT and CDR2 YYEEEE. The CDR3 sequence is CASSETGVGTNEKLFF. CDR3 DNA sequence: TGTGCCAGCAGCGAGACAGGGGTGGGAACTAATGAAAAACTGTTTTTT.

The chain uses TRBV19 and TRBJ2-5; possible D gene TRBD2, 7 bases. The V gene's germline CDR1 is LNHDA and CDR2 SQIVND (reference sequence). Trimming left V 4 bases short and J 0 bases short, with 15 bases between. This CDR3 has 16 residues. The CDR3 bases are TGTGCCAGTAGTAGATCGCGGGGGCGGTACCAAGAGACCCAGTACTTC. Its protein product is CASSRSRGRYQETQYF.

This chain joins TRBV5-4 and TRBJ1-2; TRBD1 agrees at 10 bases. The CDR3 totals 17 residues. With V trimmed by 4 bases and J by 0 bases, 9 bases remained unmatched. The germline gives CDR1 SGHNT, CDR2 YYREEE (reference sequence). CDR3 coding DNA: TGTGCCAGCAGCGGAAGGACAGGGGGGCCAACTAACTATGGCTACACCTTC. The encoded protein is CASSGRTGGPTNYGYTF.

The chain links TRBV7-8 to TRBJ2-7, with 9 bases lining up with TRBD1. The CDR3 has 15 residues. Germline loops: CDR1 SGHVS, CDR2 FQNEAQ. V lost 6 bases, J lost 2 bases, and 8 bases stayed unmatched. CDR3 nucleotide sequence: TGTGCCAGCAGATTGGACAGGGGCCATCCCTACGAGCAGTACTTC. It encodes CASRLDRGHPYEQYF.

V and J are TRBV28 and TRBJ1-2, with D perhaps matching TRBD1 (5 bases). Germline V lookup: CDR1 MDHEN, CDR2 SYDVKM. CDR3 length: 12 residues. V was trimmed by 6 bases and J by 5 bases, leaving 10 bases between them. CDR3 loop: CASRAAGYGYTF. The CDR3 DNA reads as TGTGCCAGCAGGGCTGCAGGGTATGGCTACACCTTC.

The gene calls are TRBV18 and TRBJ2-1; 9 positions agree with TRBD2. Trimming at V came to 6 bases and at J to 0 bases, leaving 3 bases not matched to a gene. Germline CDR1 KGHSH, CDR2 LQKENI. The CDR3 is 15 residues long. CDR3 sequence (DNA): TGTGCCAGCTCCCCGGGACTAGCCTCCTACAATGAGCAGTTCTTC. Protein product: CASSPGLASYNEQFF.

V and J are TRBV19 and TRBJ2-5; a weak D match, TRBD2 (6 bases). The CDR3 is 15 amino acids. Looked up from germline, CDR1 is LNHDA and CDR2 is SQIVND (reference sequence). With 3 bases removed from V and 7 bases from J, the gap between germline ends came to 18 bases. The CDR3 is CASSIVGDSPGTQYF. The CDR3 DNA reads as TGTGCCAGTAGTATTGTCGGGGACTCCCCGGGGACCCAGTACTTC. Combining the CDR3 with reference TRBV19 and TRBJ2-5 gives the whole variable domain DGGITQSPKYLFRKEGQNVTLSCEQNLNHDAMYWYRQDPGQGLRLIYYSQIVNDFQKGDIAEGYSVSREKKESFPLTVTSAQKNPTAFYLCASSIVGDSPGTQYFGPGTRLLVL.

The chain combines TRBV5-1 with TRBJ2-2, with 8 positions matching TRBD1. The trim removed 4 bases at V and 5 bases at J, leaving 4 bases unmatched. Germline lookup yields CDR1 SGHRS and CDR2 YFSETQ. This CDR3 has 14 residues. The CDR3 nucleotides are TGCGCCAGCAGCCCGACAGGGGTGACCGGGGAGCTGTTTTTT. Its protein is CASSPTGVTGELFF.

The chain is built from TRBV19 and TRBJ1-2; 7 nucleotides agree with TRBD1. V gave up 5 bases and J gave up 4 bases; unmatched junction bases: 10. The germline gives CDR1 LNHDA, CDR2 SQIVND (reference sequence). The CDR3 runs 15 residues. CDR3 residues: CASSPGTALLYGYTF. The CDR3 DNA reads TGTGCCAGTAGTCCCGGGACAGCGCTCCTCTATGGCTACACCTTC.

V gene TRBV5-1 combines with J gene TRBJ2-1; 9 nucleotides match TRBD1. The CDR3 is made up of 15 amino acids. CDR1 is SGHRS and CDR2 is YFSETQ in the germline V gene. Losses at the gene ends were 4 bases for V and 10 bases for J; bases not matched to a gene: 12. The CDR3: CASSGQGSQGGEQFF. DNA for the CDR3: TGCGCCAGCAGCGGACAGGGGTCCCAGGGGGGGGAGCAGTTCTTC.

CDR3 region: CASSASGTSTDTQYF. The CDR3 DNA sequence: TGTGCCAGCAGCGCTAGCGGGACTAGCACAGATACGCAGTATTTT. The rearrangement links TRBV9 to TRBJ2-3; 9 bases line up with TRBD2. The length of the CDR3 is 15 residues. Germline CDR1 SGDLS, CDR2 YYNGEE. V dropped 3 bases and J dropped 0; count of bases not matched to a gene: 2.

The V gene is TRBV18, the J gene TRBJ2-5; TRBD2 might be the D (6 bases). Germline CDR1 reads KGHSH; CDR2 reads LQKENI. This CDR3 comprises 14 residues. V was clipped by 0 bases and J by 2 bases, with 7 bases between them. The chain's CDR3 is CASSPPSGQETQYF. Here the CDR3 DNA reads TGTGCCAGCTCACCACCTAGCGGACAAGAGACCCAGTACTTC.

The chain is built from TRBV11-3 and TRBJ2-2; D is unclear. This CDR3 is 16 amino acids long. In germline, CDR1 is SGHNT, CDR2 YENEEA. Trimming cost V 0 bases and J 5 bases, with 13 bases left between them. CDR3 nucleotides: TGTGCCAGCAGCTTAGATAACATCGGCGGAACCGGGGAGCTGTTTTTT. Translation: CASSLDNIGGTGELFF.

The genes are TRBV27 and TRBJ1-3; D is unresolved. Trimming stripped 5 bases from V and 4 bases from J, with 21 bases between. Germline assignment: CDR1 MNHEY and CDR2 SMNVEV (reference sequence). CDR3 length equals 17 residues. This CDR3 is CASSPRGFYGVGNTIYF. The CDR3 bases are TGTGCCAGCAGTCCCCGCGGCTTTTACGGGGTCGGAAACACCATATATTTT.

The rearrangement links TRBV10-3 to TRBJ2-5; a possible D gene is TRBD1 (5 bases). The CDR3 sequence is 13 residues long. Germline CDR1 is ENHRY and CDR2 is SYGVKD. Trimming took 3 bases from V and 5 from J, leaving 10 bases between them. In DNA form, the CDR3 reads TGTGCCATCAGTGACCAGGGCGTGGAGACCCAGTACTTC. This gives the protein CAISDQGVETQYF.

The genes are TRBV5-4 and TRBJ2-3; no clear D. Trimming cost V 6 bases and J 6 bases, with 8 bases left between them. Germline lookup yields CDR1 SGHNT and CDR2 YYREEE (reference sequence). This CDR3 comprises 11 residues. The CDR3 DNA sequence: TGTGCCAGCACCTATCTGGATACGCAGTATTTT. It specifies CASTYLDTQYF.

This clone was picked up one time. The CDR3 sequence: CASSPQLAIAKNIQYF. The DNA for the CDR3 is TGTGCCAGCAGCCCCCAACTAGCGATCGCCAAAAACATTCAGTACTTC. This chain links TRBV7-2 with TRBJ2-4, with TRBD2 identical over 7 bases. The CDR3 contains 16 residues. CDR1 and CDR2 from the germline V gene are SGHTA and FQGNSA. Unmatched junction bases numbered 8, after V lost 5 bases and J lost 1 base.

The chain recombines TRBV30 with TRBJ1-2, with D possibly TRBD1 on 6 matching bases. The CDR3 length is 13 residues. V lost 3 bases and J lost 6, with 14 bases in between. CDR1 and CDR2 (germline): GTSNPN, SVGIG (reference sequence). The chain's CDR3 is CAWSWQGQNGYTF. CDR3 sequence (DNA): TGTGCCTGGAGCTGGCAGGGGCAAAATGGCTACACCTTC.

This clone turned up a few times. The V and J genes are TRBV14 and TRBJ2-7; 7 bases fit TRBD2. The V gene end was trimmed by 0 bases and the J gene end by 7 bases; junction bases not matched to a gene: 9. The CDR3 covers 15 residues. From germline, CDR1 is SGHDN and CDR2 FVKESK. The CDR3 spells CASSQDSREAGEQYF. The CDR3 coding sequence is TGTGCCAGCAGCCAAGATTCCCGGGAGGCGGGGGAGCAGTACTTC.

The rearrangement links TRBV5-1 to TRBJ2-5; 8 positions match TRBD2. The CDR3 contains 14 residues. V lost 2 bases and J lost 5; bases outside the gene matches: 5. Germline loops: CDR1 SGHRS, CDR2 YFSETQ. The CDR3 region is CASSFGTSQETQYF. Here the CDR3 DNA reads TGCGCCAGCAGCTTCGGGACTAGTCAGGAGACCCAGTACTTC.

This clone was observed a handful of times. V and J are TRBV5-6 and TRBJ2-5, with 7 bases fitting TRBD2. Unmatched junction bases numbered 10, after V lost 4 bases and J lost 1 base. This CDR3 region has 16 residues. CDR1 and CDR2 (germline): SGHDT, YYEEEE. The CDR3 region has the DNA TGTGCCAGCAGCCAGCGCGCTAGCGGCCTCCAAGAGACCCAGTACTTC. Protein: CASSQRASGLQETQYF.

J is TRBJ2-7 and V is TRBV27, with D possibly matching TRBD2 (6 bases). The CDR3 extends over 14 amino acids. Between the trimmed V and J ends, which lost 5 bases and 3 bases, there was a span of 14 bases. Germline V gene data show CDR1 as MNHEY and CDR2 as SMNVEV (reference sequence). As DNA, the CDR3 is TGTGCCAGCAGTATGATCGGACTAAACTACGAGCAGTACTTC. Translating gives CASSMIGLNYEQYF.

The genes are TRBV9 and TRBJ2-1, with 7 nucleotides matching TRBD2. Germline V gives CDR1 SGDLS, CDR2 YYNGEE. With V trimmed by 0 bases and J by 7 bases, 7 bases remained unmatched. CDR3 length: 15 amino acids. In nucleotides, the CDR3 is TGTGCCAGCAGCGTAGCAGGTTGGGGAGGGAATGAGCAGTTCTTC. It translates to CASSVAGWGGNEQFF.

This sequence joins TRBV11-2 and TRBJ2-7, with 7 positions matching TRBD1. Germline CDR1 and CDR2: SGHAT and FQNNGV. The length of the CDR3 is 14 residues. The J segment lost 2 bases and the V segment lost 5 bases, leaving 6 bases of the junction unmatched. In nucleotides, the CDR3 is TGTGCCAGCAGCACTTACAGGGGCACCTACGAGCAGTACTTC. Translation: CASSTYRGTYEQYF.

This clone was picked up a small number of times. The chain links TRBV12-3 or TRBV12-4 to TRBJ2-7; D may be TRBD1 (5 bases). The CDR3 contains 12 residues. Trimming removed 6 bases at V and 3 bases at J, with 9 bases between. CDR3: CASSRGHYEQYF. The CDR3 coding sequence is TGTGCCAGCAGCCGAGGACACTACGAGCAGTACTTC.

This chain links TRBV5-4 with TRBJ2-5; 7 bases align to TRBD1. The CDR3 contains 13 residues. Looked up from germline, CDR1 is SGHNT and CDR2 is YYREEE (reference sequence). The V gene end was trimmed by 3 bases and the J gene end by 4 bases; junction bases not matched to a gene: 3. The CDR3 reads CASSWDSGETQYF. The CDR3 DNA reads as TGTGCCAGCAGCTGGGACAGCGGAGAGACCCAGTACTTC.